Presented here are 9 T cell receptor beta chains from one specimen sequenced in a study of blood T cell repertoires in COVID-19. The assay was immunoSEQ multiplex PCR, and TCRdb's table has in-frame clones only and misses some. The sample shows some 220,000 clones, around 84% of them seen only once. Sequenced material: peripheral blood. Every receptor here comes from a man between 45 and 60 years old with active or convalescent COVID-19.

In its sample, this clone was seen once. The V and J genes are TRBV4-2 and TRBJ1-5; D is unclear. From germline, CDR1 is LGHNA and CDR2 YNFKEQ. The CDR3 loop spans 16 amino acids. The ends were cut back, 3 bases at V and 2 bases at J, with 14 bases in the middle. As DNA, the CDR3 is TGTGCCAGCAGCCATGTGGCGGAGGGCCGCAATCAGCCCCAGCATTTT. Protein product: CASSHVAEGRNQPQHF.

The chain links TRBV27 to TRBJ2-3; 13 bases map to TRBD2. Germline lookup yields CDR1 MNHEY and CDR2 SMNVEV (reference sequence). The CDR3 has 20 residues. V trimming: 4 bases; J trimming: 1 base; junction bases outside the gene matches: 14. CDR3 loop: CASSSQAPLLAGGRTDTQYF. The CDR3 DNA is TGTGCCAGCAGTTCCCAGGCCCCACTACTAGCGGGGGGGCGCACAGATACGCAGTATTTT.

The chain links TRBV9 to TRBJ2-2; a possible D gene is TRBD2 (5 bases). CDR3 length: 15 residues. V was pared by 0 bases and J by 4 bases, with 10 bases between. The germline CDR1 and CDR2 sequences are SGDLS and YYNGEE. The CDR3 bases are TGTGCCAGCAGCGTAGGGACTCTCGCCACCGGGGAGCTGTTTTTT. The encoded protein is CASSVGTLATGELFF.

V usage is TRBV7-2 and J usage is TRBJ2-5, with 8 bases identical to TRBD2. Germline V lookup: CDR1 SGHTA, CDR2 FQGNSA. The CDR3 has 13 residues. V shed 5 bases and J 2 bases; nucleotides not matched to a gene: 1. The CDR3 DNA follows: TGTGCCAGCAGCCCTAGCGGGCAAGAGACCCAGTACTTC. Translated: CASSPSGQETQYF. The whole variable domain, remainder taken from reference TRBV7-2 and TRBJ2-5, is GAGVSQSPSNKVTEKGKDVELRCDPISGHTALYWYRQSLGQGLEFLIYFQGNSAPDKSGLPSDRFSAERTGGSVSTLTIQRTQQEDSAVYLCASSPSGQETQYFGPGTRLLVL.

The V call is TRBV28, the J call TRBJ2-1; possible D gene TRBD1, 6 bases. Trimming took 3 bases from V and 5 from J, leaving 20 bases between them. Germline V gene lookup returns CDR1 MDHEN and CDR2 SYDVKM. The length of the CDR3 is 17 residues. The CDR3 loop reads CASSFSPGHRFDNEQFF. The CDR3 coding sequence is TGTGCCAGCAGTTTTTCTCCGGGACACAGATTTGACAATGAGCAGTTCTTC.

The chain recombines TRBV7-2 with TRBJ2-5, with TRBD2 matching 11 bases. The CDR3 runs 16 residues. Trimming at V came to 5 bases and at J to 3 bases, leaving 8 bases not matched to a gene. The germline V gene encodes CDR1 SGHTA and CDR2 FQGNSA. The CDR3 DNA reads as TGTGCCAGCAGCCGGTCGACTAGCGGGACTGAAGAGACCCAGTACTTC. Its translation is CASSRSTSGTEETQYF.

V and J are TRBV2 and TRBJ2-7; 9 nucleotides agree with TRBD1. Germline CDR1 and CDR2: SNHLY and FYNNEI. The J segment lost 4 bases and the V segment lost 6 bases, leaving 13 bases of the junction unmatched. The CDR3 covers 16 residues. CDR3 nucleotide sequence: TGTGCCAGCAGAGTCACCACAGGGGGCGCGGGTTACGAGCAGTACTTC. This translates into CASRVTTGGAGYEQYF.

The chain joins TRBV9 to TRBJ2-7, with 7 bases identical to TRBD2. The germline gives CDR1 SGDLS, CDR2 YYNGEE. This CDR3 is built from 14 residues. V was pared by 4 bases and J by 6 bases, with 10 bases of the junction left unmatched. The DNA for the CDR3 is TGTGCCAGCAGCCTCACCCCGACTAGCACCGAGCAGTACTTC. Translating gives CASSLTPTSTEQYF.

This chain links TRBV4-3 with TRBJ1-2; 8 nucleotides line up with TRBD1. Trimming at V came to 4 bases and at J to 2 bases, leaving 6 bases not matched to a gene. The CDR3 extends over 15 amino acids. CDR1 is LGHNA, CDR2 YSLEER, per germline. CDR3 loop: CASSRKTGENYGYTF. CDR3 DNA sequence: TGCGCCAGCAGCCGTAAGACAGGGGAAAACTATGGCTACACCTTC.